The sequence of this T cell receptor beta chain was determined in a study of shared clonotypes between healthy human individuals. Only in-frame clones appear in the TCRdb table, and some are missing; sequencing was by immunoSEQ multiplex PCR. The data show about 2.4 million clones, 93% seen once. Germline V gene lookup returns CDR1 LNHNV and CDR2 YYDKDF (reference sequence). The CDR3 runs 18 residues. V was cut by 3 bases and J by 0 bases, with 20 bases left in between. This TCR derives from a man aged 18-30 years in good health. Some clones in this sample may be carry-over from other donors' samples. Material: naive CD4+ T cells from PBMCs. Described subset: CD45RA+ positively selected. The V and J genes are TRBV15 and TRBJ1-1; perhaps TRBD1 as D (6 bases). CDR3 in amino acids: CATSSKLWGATMNTEAFF. The CDR3, as DNA: TGTGCCACCAGCAGCAAACTCTGGGGGGCTACCATGAACACTGAAGCTTTCTTT.